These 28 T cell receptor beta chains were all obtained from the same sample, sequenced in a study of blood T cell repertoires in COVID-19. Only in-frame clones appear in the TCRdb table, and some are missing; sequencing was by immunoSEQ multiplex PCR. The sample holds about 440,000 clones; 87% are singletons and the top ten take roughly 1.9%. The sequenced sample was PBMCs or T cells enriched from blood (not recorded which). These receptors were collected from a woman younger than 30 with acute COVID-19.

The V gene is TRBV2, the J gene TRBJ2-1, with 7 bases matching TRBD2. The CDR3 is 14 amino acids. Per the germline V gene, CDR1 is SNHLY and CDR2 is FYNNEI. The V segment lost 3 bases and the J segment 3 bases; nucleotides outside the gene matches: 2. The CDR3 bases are TGTGCCAGCAGTGACAGCGGGGACTACAATGAGCAGTTCTTC. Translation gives CASSDSGDYNEQFF.

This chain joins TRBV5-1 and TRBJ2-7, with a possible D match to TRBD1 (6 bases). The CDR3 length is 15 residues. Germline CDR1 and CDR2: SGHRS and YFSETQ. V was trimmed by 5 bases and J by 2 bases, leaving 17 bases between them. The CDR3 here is CASRLLPGQTYEQYF. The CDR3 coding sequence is TGCGCCAGCAGATTACTACCCGGACAGACCTACGAGCAGTACTTC.

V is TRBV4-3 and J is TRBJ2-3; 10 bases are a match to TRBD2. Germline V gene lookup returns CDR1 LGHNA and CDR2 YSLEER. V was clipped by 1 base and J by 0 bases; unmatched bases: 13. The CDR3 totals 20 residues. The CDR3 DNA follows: TGCGCCAGCAGCCAAGTTGCTGTAGCGGGAGGAATCACTAGCACAGATACGCAGTATTTT. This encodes CASSQVAVAGGITSTDTQYF.

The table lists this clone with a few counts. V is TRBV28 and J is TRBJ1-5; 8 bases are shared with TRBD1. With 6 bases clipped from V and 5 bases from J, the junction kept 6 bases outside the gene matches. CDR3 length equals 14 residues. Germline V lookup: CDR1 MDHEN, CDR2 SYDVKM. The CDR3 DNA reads TGTGCCAGCAGGGACAGGGTCTTTCATCAGCCCCAGCATTTT. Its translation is CASRDRVFHQPQHF.

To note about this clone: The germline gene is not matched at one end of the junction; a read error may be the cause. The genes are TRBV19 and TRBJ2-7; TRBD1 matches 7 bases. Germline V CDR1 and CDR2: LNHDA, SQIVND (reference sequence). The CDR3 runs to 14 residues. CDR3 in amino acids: CTSSGPGGAYEQYF. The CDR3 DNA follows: TGTACCAGTAGTGGACCAGGGGGAGCCTACGAGCAGTACTTC.

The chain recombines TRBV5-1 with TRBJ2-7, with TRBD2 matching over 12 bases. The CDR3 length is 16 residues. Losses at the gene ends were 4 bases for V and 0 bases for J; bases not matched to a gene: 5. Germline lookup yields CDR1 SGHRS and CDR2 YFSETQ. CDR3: CASSLLTSGSSYEQYF. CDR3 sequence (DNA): TGCGCCAGCAGCCTGTTGACTAGCGGGAGCTCCTACGAGCAGTACTTC.

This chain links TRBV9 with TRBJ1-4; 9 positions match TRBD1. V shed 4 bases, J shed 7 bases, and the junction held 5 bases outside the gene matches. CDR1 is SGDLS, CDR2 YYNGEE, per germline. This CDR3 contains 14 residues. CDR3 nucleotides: TGTGCCAGCAGCCCCGGGACAGGGATTGAAAAACTGTTTTTT. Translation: CASSPGTGIEKLFF. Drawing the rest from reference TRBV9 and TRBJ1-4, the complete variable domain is DSGVTQTPKHLITATGQRVTLRCSPRSGDLSVYWYQQSLDQGLQFLIQYYNGEERAKGNILERFSAQQFPDLHSELNLSSLELGDSALYFCASSPGTGIEKLFFGSGTQLSVL.

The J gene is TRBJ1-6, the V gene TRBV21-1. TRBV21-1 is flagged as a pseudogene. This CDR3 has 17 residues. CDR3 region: CASSKVRGRSYNSPLHF. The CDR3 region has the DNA TGTGCCAGCAGCAAAGTAAGAGGCCGCTCCTATAATTCACCCCTCCACTTT.

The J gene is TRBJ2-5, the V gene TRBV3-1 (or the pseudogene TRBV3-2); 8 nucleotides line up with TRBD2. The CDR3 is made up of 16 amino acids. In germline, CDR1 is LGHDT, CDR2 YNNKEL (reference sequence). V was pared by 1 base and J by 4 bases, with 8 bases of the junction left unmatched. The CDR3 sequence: CASSQGVAGPRETQYF. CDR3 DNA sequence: TGTGCCAGCAGCCAAGGAGTAGCGGGGCCCAGAGAGACCCAGTACTTC.

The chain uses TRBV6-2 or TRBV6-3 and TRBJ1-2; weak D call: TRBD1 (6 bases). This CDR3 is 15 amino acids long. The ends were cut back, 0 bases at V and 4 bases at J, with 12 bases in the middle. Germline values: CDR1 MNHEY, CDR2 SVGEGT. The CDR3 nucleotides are TGTGCCAGCAGTTACTCGCGGACAGAAGGCTATGGCTACACCTTC. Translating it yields CASSYSRTEGYGYTF.

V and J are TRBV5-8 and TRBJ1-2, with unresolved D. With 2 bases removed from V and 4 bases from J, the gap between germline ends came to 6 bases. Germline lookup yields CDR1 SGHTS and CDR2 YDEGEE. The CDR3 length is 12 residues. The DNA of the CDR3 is TGTGCCAGCAGCTTTTATCCCTATGGCTACACCTTC. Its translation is CASSFYPYGYTF.

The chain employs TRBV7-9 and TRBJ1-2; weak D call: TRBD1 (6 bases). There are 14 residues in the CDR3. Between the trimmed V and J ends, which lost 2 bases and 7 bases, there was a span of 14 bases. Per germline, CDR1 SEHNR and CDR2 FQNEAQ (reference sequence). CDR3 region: CASSLSDSWGGYTF. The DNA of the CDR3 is TGTGCCAGCAGCTTATCGGACAGCTGGGGTGGCTACACCTTC.

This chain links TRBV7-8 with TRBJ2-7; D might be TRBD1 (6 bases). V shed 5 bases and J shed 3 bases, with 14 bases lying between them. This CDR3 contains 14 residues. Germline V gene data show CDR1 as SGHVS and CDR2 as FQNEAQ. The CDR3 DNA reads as TGTGCCAGCAGCGCTGATGACAGGCACTACGAGCAGTACTTC. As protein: CASSADDRHYEQYF.

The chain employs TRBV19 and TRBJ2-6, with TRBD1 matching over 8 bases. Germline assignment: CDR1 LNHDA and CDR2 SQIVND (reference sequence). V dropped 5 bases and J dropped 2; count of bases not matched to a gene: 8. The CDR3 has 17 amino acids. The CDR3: CASSGGQGRAGANVLTF. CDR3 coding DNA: TGTGCCAGTAGTGGCGGACAGGGTAGGGCTGGGGCCAACGTCCTGACTTTC. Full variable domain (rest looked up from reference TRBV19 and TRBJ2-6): DGGITQSPKYLFRKEGQNVTLSCEQNLNHDAMYWYRQDPGQGLRLIYYSQIVNDFQKGDIAEGYSVSREKKESFPLTVTSAQKNPTAFYLCASSGGQGRAGANVLTFGAGSRLTVL.

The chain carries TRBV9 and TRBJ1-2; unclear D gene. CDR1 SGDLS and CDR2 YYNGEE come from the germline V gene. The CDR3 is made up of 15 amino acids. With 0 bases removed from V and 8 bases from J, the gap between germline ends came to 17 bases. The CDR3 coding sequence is TGTGCCAGCAGCGTAGGTGGCAGTAACCCCAAAGGCTACACCTTC. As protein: CASSVGGSNPKGYTF.

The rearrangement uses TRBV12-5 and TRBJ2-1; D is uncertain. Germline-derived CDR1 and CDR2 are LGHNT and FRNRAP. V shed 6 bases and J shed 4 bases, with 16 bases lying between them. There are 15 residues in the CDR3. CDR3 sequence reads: CASGNGTNRYNEQFF. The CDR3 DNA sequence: TGTGCTAGTGGCAACGGTACTAACCGGTACAATGAGCAGTTCTTC.

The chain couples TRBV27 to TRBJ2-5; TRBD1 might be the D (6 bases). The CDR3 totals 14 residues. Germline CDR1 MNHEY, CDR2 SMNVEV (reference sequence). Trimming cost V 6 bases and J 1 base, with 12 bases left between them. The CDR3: CASSNPGVQETQYF. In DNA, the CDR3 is TGTGCCAGCAGCAACCCAGGGGTCCAAGAGACCCAGTACTTC.

CDR3 nucleotide sequence: TGCGCCAGCAGCCAAGTGCACAGGATCTCAGATACGCAGTATTTT. Translation: CASSQVHRISDTQYF. This rearrangement joins TRBV4-1 to TRBJ2-3; tentative D call: TRBD1 (5 bases). This CDR3 has 15 amino acids. V was clipped by 1 base and J by 4 bases, with 12 bases between them. CDR1 is MGHRA and CDR2 is YSYEKL in the germline V gene.

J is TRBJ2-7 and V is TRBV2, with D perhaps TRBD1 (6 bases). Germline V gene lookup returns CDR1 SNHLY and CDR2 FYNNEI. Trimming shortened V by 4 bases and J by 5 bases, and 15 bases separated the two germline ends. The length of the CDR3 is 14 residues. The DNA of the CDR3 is TGTGCCAGCAGTGCCCGGGGACACATAAACGAGCAGTACTTC. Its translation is CASSARGHINEQYF.

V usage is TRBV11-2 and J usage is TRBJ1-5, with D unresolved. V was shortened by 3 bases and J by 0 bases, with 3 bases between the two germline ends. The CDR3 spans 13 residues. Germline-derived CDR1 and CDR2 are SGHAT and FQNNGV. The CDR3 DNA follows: TGTGCCAGCAGCTTCCGTAGCAATCAGCCCCAGCATTTT. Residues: CASSFRSNQPQHF.

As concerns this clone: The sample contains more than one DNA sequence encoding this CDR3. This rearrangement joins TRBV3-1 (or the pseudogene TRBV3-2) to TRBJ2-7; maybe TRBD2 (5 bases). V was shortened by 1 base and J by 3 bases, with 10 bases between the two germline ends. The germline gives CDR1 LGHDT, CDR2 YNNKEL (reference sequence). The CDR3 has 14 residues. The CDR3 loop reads CASSQVGLNYEQYF. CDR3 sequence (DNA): TGTGCCAGCAGCCAAGTCGGACTGAACTACGAGCAGTACTTC.

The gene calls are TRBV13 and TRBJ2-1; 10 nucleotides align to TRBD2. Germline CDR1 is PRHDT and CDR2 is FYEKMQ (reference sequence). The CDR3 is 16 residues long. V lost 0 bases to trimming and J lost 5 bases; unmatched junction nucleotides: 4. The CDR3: CASSLGSGGPNNEQFF. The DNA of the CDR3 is TGTGCCAGCAGCTTAGGTAGCGGGGGGCCCAACAATGAGCAGTTCTTC.

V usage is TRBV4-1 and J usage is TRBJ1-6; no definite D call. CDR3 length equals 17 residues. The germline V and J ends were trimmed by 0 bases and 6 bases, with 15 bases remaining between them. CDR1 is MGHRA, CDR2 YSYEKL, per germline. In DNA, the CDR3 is TGCGCCAGCAGCCAAGAGGGGAGGGTACGACGTAATTCACCCCTCCACTTT. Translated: CASSQEGRVRRNSPLHF.

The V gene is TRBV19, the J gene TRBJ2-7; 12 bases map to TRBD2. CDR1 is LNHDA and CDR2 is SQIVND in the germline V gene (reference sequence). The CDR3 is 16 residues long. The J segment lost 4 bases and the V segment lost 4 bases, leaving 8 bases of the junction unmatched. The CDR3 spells CASSNVASGREYEQYF. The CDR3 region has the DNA TGTGCCAGTAGTAACGTTGCTAGCGGGAGGGAGTACGAGCAGTACTTC.

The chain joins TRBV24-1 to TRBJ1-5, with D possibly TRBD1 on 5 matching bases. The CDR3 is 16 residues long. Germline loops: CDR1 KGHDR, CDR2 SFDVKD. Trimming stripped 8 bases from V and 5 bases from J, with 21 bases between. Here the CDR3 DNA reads TGTGCCACCAAGAGGAAGGACACCTACCCGCATCAGCCCCAGCATTTT. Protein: CATKRKDTYPHQPQHF.

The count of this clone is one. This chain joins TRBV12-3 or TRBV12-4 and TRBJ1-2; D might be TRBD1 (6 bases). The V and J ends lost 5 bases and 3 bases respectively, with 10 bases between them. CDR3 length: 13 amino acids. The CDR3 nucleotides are TGTGCCAGCAGTGGAACAGGGTACTATGGCTACACCTTC. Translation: CASSGTGYYGYTF.

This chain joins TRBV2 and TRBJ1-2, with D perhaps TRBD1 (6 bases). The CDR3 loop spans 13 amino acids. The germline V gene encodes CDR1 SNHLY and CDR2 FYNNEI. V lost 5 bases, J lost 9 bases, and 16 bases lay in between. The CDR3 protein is CASSLRDNSSYTF. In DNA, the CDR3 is TGTGCCAGCAGTCTCCGGGACAACTCAAGCTACACCTTC. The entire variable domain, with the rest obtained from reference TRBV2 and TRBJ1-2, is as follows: EPEVTQTPSHQVTQMGQEVILRCVPISNHLYFYWYRQILGQKVEFLVSFYNNEISEKSEIFDDQFSVERPDGSNFTLKIRSTKLEDSAMYFCASSLRDNSSYTFGSGTRLTVV.

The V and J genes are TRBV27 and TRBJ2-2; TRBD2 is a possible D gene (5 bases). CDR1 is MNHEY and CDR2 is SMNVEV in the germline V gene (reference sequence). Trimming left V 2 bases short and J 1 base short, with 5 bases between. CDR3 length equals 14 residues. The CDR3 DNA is TGTGCCAGCAGTTTAAGCGGGAACACCGGGGAGCTGTTTTTT. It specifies CASSLSGNTGELFF.